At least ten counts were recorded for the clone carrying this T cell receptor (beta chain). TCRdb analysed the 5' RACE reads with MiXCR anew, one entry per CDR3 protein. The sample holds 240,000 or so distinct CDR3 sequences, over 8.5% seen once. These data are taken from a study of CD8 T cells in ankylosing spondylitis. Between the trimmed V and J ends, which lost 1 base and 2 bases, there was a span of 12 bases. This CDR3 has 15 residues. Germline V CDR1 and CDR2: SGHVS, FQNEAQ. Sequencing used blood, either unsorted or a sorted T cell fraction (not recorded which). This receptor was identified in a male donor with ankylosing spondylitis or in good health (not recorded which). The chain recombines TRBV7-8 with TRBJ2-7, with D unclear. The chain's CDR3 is CASSLDWSITYEQYF. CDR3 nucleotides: TGTGCCAGCAGCTTAGACTGGTCGATTACCTACGAGCAGTACTTC.